Ten or more counts support the clone carrying this T cell receptor (beta chain). What it binds is not known. This specimen belongs to a study of T cell repertoires in cytomegalovirus infection. In the study overall: Both a matching HLA type and CMV infection were indicated by public TCR beta signatures.

TCRdb reprocessed the reads via MiXCR and lists one record per CDR3 protein. The sample gives fewer than 550,000 distinct CDR3 sequences, about 26% of which show up once; less than 15% is in the top ten. The CDR3 length is 17 residues. After removal of 5 bases from V and 0 bases from J, the junction contained 7 bases not matched to a gene. CDR1 is SGHTA and CDR2 is FQGNSA in the germline V gene. Broader study findings: The ex vivo response was dominated by HLA-C-restricted CMV-specific TCR beta clonotypes.

This chain links TRBV7-2 with TRBJ2-6; TRBD2 aligns across 7 bases. The TCR comes from a human donor in good health (CMV status not recorded). Some clones in this sample may be carry-over from other donors' samples. The sequencing sample was made of PBMCs. CDR3 residues: CASSNNGGGSGANVLTF. The CDR3 coding sequence is TGTGCCAGCAGCAATAATGGCGGGGGCTCTGGGGCCAACGTCCTGACTTTC.